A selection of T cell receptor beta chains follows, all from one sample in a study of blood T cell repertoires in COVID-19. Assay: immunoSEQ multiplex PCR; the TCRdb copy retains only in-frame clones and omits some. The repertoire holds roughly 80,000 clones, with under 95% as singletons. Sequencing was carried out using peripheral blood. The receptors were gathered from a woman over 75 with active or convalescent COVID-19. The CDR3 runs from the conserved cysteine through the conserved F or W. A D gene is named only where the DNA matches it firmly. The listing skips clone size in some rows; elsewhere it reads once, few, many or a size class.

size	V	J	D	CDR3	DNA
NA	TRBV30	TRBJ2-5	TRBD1	CAWRESGTGGETQYF	TGTGCCTGGAGAGAGTCCGGGACAGGGGGAGAGACCCAGTACTTC
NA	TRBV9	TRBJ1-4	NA	CASSVEARDEKLFF	TGTGCCAGCAGCGTAGAAGCCAGGGATGAAAAACTGTTTTTT
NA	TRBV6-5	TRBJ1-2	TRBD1	CASSYSNRGNYGYTF	TGTGCCAGCAGTTACTCGAACAGGGGCAATTATGGCTACACCTTC
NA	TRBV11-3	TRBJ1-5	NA	CASSLGLPGRPQHF	TGTGCCAGCAGCTTAGGATTGCCAGGTAGGCCCCAGCATTTT
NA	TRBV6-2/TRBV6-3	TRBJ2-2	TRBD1	CASSLLTGVPGELFF	TGTGCCAGCAGCCTACTAACAGGGGTCCCCGGGGAGCTGTTTTTT
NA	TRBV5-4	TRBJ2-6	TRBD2	CASSPRGPGGPGANVLTF	TGTGCCAGCAGCCCCCGGGGACCGGGGGGACCTGGGGCCAACGTCCTGACTTTC
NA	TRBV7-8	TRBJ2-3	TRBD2	CASSPRPSPTQPGTSGGTDTQYF	TGTGCCAGCAGCCCCAGGCCCTCCCCCACCCAGCCCGGGACTAGCGGGGGGACAGATACGCAGTATTTT
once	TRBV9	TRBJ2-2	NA	CASSPGSGTGELFF	TGTGCCAGCAGCCCCGGTTCGGGCACCGGGGAGCTGTTTTTT
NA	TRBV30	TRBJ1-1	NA	CAWRLQGAAFF	TGTGCCTGGAGGCTACAGGGCGCAGCTTTCTTT
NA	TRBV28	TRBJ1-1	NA	CASRRPRTVNTEAFF	TGTGCCAGCAGGCGGCCCCGAACGGTGAACACTGAAGCTTTCTTT
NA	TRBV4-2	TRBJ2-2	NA	CASSQDIGAGELFF	TGTGCCAGCAGCCAAGATATAGGGGCCGGGGAGCTGTTTTTT
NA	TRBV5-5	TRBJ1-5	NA	CASSSRDTNQPQHF	TGTGCCAGCAGCTCCCGGGACACCAATCAGCCCCAGCATTTT